The 31 T cell receptor beta chains listed next were all sequenced from one sample in a study of T cell changes during pregnancy in multiple sclerosis. Clones were read by immunoSEQ multiplex PCR, and TCRdb kept only the in-frame ones, dropping some. The sample lists 55,000 to 70,000 clones, 70% to 90% occurring once. Sample: peripheral blood, taken in the first trimester of pregnancy. These TCRs come from a female donor with multiple sclerosis, enrolled in a pregnancy study.

The table lists this clone with a count of one. The chain is built from TRBV6-5 and TRBJ1-5, with a tentative D call TRBD1 (5 bases). CDR1 MNHEY and CDR2 SVGAGI come from the germline V gene. Trimming stripped 2 bases from V and 9 bases from J, with 11 bases between. This CDR3 is built from 13 residues. Here the CDR3 reads CASSYRGVGPQHF. DNA of the CDR3: TGTGCCAGCAGTTACAGGGGCGTGGGGCCCCAGCATTTT.

The rearrangement uses TRBV7-9 and TRBJ1-1, with 11 positions matching TRBD1. This CDR3 is 14 amino acids long. Germline CDR1 reads SEHNR; CDR2 reads FQNEAQ (reference sequence). The trim removed 2 bases at V and 9 bases at J, leaving 5 bases unmatched. The chain's CDR3 is CASSLLRDRGKAFF. The CDR3 region has the DNA TGTGCCAGCAGCTTACTCCGGGACAGGGGGAAAGCTTTCTTT.

The rearrangement links TRBV4-1 to TRBJ2-7; a weak D match, TRBD1 (5 bases). This CDR3 has 16 amino acids. V lost 0 bases to trimming and J lost 3 bases, with 15 bases between them. In germline, CDR1 is MGHRA, CDR2 YSYEKL. The DNA for the CDR3 is TGCGCCAGCAGCCAAGAAAGTCTAAGCAGGGTCTACGAGCAGTACTTC. This codes for CASSQESLSRVYEQYF.

The gene calls are TRBV5-6 and TRBJ2-1; D may be TRBD1 (6 bases). The CDR3 length is 16 residues. V lost 2 bases, J lost 1 base, and 13 bases lay in between. Germline-derived CDR1 and CDR2 are SGHDT and YYEEEE. The CDR3 spells CASSFRTVRSYNEQFF. DNA for the CDR3: TGTGCCAGCAGCTTCCGGACAGTTCGATCCTACAATGAGCAGTTCTTC.

This chain connects TRBV11-2 to TRBJ1-2; TRBD1 aligns across 7 bases. V gave up 4 bases and J gave up 4 bases; unmatched junction bases: 9. Looked up from germline, CDR1 is SGHAT and CDR2 is FQNNGV. The CDR3 is made up of 15 amino acids. CDR3 residues: CASSSPGTASYGYTF. CDR3 in DNA: TGTGCCAGCAGCTCCCCCGGGACAGCCTCCTATGGCTACACCTTC.

The gene calls are TRBV27 and TRBJ2-5, with D perhaps TRBD1 (5 bases). Per the germline V gene, CDR1 is MNHEY and CDR2 is SMNVEV (reference sequence). This CDR3 is built from 14 residues. Trimming removed 0 bases from V and 5 bases from J, with 10 bases in between. CDR3 in amino acids: CASSLSTRAETQYF. In DNA, the CDR3 is TGTGCCAGCAGTTTATCGACCAGGGCCGAGACCCAGTACTTC.

This clone showed up just once. This chain uses TRBV4-2 with TRBJ1-2; 11 nucleotides match TRBD1. The CDR3 runs to 15 residues. V trimming: 1 base; J trimming: 4 bases; junction bases outside the gene matches: 2. The germline gives CDR1 LGHNA, CDR2 YNFKEQ. The CDR3 coding sequence is TGTGCCAGCAGCCAAGCCGGGACAGGGGGCTATGGCTACACCTTC. This gives the protein CASSQAGTGGYGYTF.

The V call is TRBV7-6, the J call TRBJ1-5; 8 bases match TRBD1. The V gene's germline CDR1 is SGHVS and CDR2 FNYEAQ. J lost 3 bases, V lost 1 base, and 2 bases had no gene match. The CDR3 spans 15 residues. The CDR3 coding sequence is TGTGCCAGCAGCTTAGGGACAGGGAACAATCAGCCCCAGCATTTT. Its translation: CASSLGTGNNQPQHF.

Only one count was recorded for this clone. The chain joins TRBV19 to TRBJ2-3, with 8 bases identical to TRBD2. V gave up 4 bases and J gave up 3 bases; unmatched junction bases: 3. This CDR3 spans 14 amino acids. From germline, CDR1 is LNHDA and CDR2 SQIVND (reference sequence). The CDR3 DNA reads as TGTGCCAGTAGTAACGGGAGGGAAACAGATACGCAGTATTTT. Its translation is CASSNGRETDTQYF.

The rearrangement joins TRBV5-4 to TRBJ2-7, with 9 bases matching TRBD2. Losses at the gene ends were 2 bases for V and 2 bases for J; bases not matched to a gene: 2. This CDR3 contains 14 residues. Germline assignment: CDR1 SGHNT and CDR2 YYREEE (reference sequence). The CDR3 is CASSFAGGPYEQYF. The CDR3 DNA reads TGTGCCAGCAGCTTCGCGGGAGGGCCCTACGAGCAGTACTTC.

This sequence joins TRBV5-1 and TRBJ1-2; a possible D gene is TRBD1 (5 bases). This CDR3 is built from 16 residues. The germline V and J ends were trimmed by 0 bases and 0 bases, with 12 bases remaining between them. Looked up from germline, CDR1 is SGHRS and CDR2 is YFSETQ. CDR3 residues: CASSLEGPASNYGYTF. CDR3 DNA sequence: TGCGCCAGCAGCTTGGAGGGGCCGGCTTCTAACTATGGCTACACCTTC.

This clone showed up just a few times. This chain connects TRBV6-1 to TRBJ1-1, with TRBD1 matching over 8 bases. Germline CDR1 is MNHNS and CDR2 is SASEGT. This CDR3 is 16 amino acids long. J lost 4 bases, V lost 2 bases, and 9 bases had no gene match. CDR3: CASSEPAGGRATEAFF. The CDR3 DNA follows: TGTGCCAGCAGTGAACCAGCAGGGGGCAGGGCCACTGAAGCTTTCTTT.

This chain links TRBV6-4 with TRBJ2-3; 7 positions agree with TRBD2. Trimming cost V 0 bases and J 0 bases; bases outside gene matches: 12. CDR3 length: 19 residues. Germline-derived CDR1 and CDR2 are MRHNA and SNTAGT. CDR3 sequence reads: CASSDSAEGLPSSTDTQYF. The CDR3 DNA is TGTGCCAGCAGTGACTCAGCCGAGGGACTACCCTCCAGCACAGATACGCAGTATTTT.

V usage is TRBV5-6 and J usage is TRBJ2-7; 7 bases fit TRBD1. The CDR3 has 15 amino acids. Trimming cost V 4 bases and J 4 bases; bases outside gene matches: 11. From germline, CDR1 is SGHDT and CDR2 YYEEEE. Here the CDR3 DNA reads TGTGCCAGCAGCCATAACAGGGGTAGTCTGTACGAGCAGTACTTC. Its protein product is CASSHNRGSLYEQYF. Full variable domain (outside the CDR3, taken from reference TRBV5-6 and TRBJ2-7): DAGVTQSPTHLIKTRGQQVTLRCSPKSGHDTVSWYQQALGQGPQFIFQYYEEEERQRGNFPDRFSGHQFPNYSSELNVNALLLGDSALYLCASSHNRGSLYEQYFGPGTRLTVT.

The genes are TRBV18 and TRBJ1-1, with TRBD1 as a possible D gene (6 bases). Trimming stripped 2 bases from V and 0 bases from J, with 13 bases between. From germline, CDR1 is KGHSH and CDR2 LQKENI. The CDR3 loop spans 16 amino acids. For the CDR3, the DNA is TGTGCCAGCTCACCATCGGGGGGCCTAATGAACACTGAAGCTTTCTTT. Translated, it gives CASSPSGGLMNTEAFF.

J is TRBJ1-6 and V is TRBV4-2, with D possibly being TRBD1 (5 bases). Trimming took off 4 bases at V and 8 bases at J, with 15 bases between the two ends. Germline V gives CDR1 LGHNA, CDR2 YNFKEQ. The CDR3 is 15 residues long. CDR3 region: CASSLSGGQDSPLHF. Written as DNA, the CDR3 is TGTGCCAGCAGCCTAAGCGGGGGTCAGGATTCACCCCTCCACTTT.

The CDR3 loop reads CASSSLGGQLNYEQYF. The CDR3 DNA reads as TGTGCCAGCAGCTCCCTGGGGGGACAGTTGAACTACGAGCAGTACTTC. This chain connects TRBV7-9 to TRBJ2-7; D may be TRBD1 (7 bases). The CDR3 has 16 residues. V was pared by 4 bases and J by 3 bases, with 19 bases between. Germline V CDR1 and CDR2: SEHNR, FQNEAQ (reference sequence).

V is TRBV7-2 and J is TRBJ1-1; no clear D gene. V was cut by 4 bases and J by 5 bases, with 11 bases left in between. The CDR3 has 13 residues. CDR1 and CDR2 from the germline V gene are SGHTA and FQGNSA. CDR3 nucleotide sequence: TGTGCCAGCAGCTCCCGGACGGGGACTGAAGCTTTCTTT. Its translation is CASSSRTGTEAFF.

V is TRBV6-5 and J is TRBJ2-7; tentatively, D is TRBD2 (5 bases). V gave up 4 bases and J gave up 2 bases, with 9 bases separating them. The CDR3 has 13 residues. Per germline, CDR1 MNHEY and CDR2 SVGAGI. The CDR3 coding sequence is TGTGCCAGCAGTTTCCGGGAAACCTACGAGCAGTACTTC. Encoded protein: CASSFRETYEQYF.

V and J are TRBV5-1 and TRBJ2-7; the match to TRBD2 covers 11 bases. CDR1 is SGHRS and CDR2 is YFSETQ in the germline V gene. Trimming took 0 bases from V and 4 from J; bases not matched to a gene: 6. The CDR3 extends over 16 amino acids. Here the CDR3 DNA reads TGCGCCAGCAGCTTGGCTAGGACTAGCGGGCCTTACGAGCAGTACTTC. It is translated as CASSLARTSGPYEQYF.

This chain joins TRBV12-5 and TRBJ2-7, with 8 bases matching TRBD2. Germline-derived CDR1 and CDR2 are LGHNT and FRNRAP. The J segment lost 7 bases and the V segment lost 6 bases, leaving 11 bases of the junction unmatched. CDR3 length: 14 residues. The CDR3, as DNA: TGTGCTAGTGGAGGACTAGCCCTTTCGGGGGAGCAGTACTTC. This codes for CASGGLALSGEQYF.

V and J are TRBV7-9 and TRBJ2-2, with 7 bases fitting TRBD1. In germline, CDR1 is SEHNR, CDR2 FQNEAQ (reference sequence). The CDR3 length is 16 residues. V lost 6 bases and J lost 1; bases outside the gene matches: 8. This chain's CDR3 is CASRSPGQLNTGELFF. Written as DNA, the CDR3 is TGTGCCAGCAGAAGTCCGGGACAGCTGAACACCGGGGAGCTGTTTTTT.

This chain joins TRBV27 and TRBJ1-5, with TRBD1 matching over 11 bases. This CDR3 has 14 amino acids. Looked up from germline, CDR1 is MNHEY and CDR2 is SMNVEV (reference sequence). The V and J ends lost 6 bases and 6 bases, in that order; junction bases with no gene match: 4. In nucleotides, the CDR3 is TGTGCCAGCAGCCGGACAGGGGGCGGTCAGCCCCAGCATTTT. Translation gives CASSRTGGGQPQHF.

V usage is TRBV27 and J usage is TRBJ1-2, with TRBD1 matching over 8 bases. Germline loops: CDR1 MNHEY, CDR2 SMNVEV (reference sequence). The CDR3 is 15 amino acids. Trimming took 2 bases from V and 5 from J; bases not matched to a gene: 7. This CDR3 reads CASSLTAGGVYGYTF. The CDR3 region has the DNA TGTGCCAGCAGTTTAACGGCAGGGGGCGTGTATGGCTACACCTTC.

This clone was seen once. V gene TRBV5-1 combines with J gene TRBJ1-1; possibly TRBD1 for D (6 bases). The CDR3 runs 11 residues. Germline V gives CDR1 SGHRS, CDR2 YFSETQ. This chain's CDR3 is CASRGYTEAFF. The CDR3 DNA follows: TGCGCTAGTAGGGGGTACACTGAAGCTTTCTTT. Filled out from reference TRBV5-1 and TRBJ1-1, the complete variable domain reads KAGVTQTPRYLIKTRGQQVTLSCSPISGHRSVSWYQQTPGQGLQFLFEYFSETQRNKGNFPGRFSGRQFSNSRSEMNVSTLELGDSALYLCASRGYTEAFFGQGTRLTVV.

The CDR3 spells CASVRTGNTGELFF. For the CDR3, the DNA is TGTGCCAGCGTGAGGACAGGGAACACCGGGGAGCTGTTTTTT. The rearrangement joins TRBV6-1 to TRBJ2-2; TRBD1 agrees at 7 bases. Looked up from germline, CDR1 is MNHNS and CDR2 is SASEGT. The CDR3 has 14 residues. With 8 bases clipped from V and 1 base from J, the junction kept 4 bases outside the gene matches.

V and J are TRBV11-2 and TRBJ2-1; 7 bases align to TRBD1. Trimming cost V 1 base and J 8 bases; bases outside gene matches: 5. The CDR3 runs 14 residues. In germline, CDR1 is SGHAT, CDR2 FQNNGV. CDR3 sequence reads: CASSLGNRGHEQFF. Here the CDR3 DNA reads TGTGCCAGCAGCTTAGGGAACAGGGGCCATGAGCAGTTCTTC.

The chain is built from TRBV4-3 and TRBJ2-7; possibly TRBD2 for D (6 bases). The CDR3 has 14 amino acids. V was clipped by 4 bases and J by 4 bases, with 14 bases between them. The germline CDR1 and CDR2 sequences are LGHNA and YSLEER. CDR3 in DNA: TGCGCCAGCAGCCCGGGGGTCGGGTCGTACGAGCAGTACTTC. Its protein is CASSPGVGSYEQYF.

V usage is TRBV7-9 and J usage is TRBJ2-3; 11 nucleotides agree with TRBD2. Germline assignment: CDR1 SEHNR and CDR2 FQNEAQ (reference sequence). The junction had 9 bases not matched to a gene; V was cut back by 1 base and J by 0 bases. The CDR3 is made up of 19 amino acids. The CDR3 bases are TGTGCCAGCAGCTTAGGCCCGGGACTAGCGGAAACTAGCACAGATACGCAGTATTTT. Translated: CASSLGPGLAETSTDTQYF. The whole variable domain, filled in from reference TRBV7-9 and TRBJ2-3, reads DTGVSQNPRHKITKRGQNVTFRCDPISEHNRLYWYRQTLGQGPEFLTYFQNEAQLEKSRLLSDRFSAERPKGSFSTLEIQRTEQGDSAMYLCASSLGPGLAETSTDTQYFGPGTRLTVL.

This chain connects TRBV15 to TRBJ1-3; D not certain. V was pared by 0 bases and J by 2 bases, with 5 bases between. The length of the CDR3 is 14 residues. Germline-derived CDR1 and CDR2 are LNHNV and YYDKDF (reference sequence). CDR3 coding DNA: TGTGCCACCAGCAGAGACGAGGCTGGAAACACCATATATTTT. Protein: CATSRDEAGNTIYF.

V is TRBV21-1 and J is TRBJ1-1. TRBV21-1 is labeled a pseudogene. The CDR3 extends over 14 amino acids. CDR3 loop: CASSKVTKGAEAFF. CDR3 nucleotide sequence: TGTGCCAGCAGCAAAGTGACTAAGGGAGCTGAAGCTTTCTTT.